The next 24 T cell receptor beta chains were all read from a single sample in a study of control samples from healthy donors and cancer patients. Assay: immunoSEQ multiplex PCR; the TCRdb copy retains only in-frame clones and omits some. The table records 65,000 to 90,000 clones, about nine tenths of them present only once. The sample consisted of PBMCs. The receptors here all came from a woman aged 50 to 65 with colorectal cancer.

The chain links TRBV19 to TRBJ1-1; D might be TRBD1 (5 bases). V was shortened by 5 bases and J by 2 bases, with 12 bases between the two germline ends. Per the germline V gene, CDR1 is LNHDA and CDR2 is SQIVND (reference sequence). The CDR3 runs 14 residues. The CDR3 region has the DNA TGTGCCAGTAGTCTTCCAGGGAGCAACACTGAAGCTTTCTTT. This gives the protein CASSLPGSNTEAFF.

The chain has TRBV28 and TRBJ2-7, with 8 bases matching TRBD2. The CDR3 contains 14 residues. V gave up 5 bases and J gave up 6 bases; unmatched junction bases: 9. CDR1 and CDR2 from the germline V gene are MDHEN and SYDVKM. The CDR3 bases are TGTGCCAGCAGTCCGCGGGGGGAGCTTGGCGAGCAGTACGTC. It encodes CASSPRGELGEQYV.

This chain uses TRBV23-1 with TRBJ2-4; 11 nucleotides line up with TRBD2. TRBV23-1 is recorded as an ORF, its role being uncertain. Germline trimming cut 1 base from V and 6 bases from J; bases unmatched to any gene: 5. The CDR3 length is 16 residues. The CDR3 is CASSQLAGGLLNIQYF. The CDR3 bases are TGCGCCAGCAGTCAATTAGCGGGGGGGCTTTTAAACATTCAGTACTTC.

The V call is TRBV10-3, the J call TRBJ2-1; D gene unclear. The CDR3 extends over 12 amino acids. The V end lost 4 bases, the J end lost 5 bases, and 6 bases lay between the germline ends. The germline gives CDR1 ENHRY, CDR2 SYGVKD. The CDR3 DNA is TGTGCCATCAGTGTCCTGGACAATGAGCAGTTCTTC. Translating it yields CAISVLDNEQFF.

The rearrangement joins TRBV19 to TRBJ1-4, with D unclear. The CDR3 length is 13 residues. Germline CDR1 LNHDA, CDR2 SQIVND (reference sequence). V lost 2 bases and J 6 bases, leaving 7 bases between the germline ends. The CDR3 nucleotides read TGTGCCAGTAGTATATGGGAGGATGAAAAACTGTTTTTT. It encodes CASSIWEDEKLFF.

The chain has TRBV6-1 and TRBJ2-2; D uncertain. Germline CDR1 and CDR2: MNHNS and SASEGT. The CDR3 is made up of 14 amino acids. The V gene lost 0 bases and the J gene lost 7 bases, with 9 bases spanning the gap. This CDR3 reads CASSEALSGGELFF. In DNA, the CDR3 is TGTGCCAGCAGTGAAGCGCTGTCGGGCGGGGAGCTGTTTTTT.

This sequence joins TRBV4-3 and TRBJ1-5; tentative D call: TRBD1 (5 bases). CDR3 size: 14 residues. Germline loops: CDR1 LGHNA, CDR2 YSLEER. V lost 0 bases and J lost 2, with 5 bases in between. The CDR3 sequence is CASSQEGGNQPQHF. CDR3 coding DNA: TGCGCCAGCAGCCAAGAAGGGGGCAATCAGCCCCAGCATTTT.

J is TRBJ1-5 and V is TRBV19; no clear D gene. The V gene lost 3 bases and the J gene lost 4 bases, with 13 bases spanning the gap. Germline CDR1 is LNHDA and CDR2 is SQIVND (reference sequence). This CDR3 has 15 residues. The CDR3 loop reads CASSIGVNSNQPQHF. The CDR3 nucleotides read TGTGCCAGTAGTATCGGGGTAAACTCGAATCAGCCCCAGCATTTT.

The CDR3 loop is CASRLAGSYGYTF. The CDR3 DNA follows: TGTGCCAGCAGGCTAGCGGGGAGTTATGGCTACACCTTC. The V gene is TRBV12-3 or TRBV12-4, the J gene TRBJ1-2; D ambiguous. V was trimmed by 6 bases and J by 5 bases, leaving 13 bases between them. This CDR3 region has 13 residues.

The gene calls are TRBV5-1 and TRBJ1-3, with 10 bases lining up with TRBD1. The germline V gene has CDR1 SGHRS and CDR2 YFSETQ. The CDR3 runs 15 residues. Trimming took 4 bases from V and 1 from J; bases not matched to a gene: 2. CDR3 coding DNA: TGCGCCAGCAGCCTGGACAGGGGGTCTGGAAACACCATATATTTT. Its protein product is CASSLDRGSGNTIYF.

CDR3 amino acids: CATSRVATDTQYF. For the CDR3, the DNA is TGTGCCACCAGCAGGGTAGCGACTGATACGCAGTATTTT. The J gene is TRBJ2-3, the V gene TRBV15, with a weak D call TRBD2 (5 bases). Germline CDR1 LNHNV, CDR2 YYDKDF (reference sequence). V dropped 3 bases and J dropped 6 bases, with 10 bases sitting between them. This CDR3 has 13 amino acids.

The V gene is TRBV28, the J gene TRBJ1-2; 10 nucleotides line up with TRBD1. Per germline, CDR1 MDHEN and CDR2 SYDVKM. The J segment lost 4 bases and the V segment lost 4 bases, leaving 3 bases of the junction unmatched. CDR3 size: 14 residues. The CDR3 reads CASSSGQGIYGYTF. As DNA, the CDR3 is TGTGCCAGCAGTTCGGGACAGGGGATCTATGGCTACACCTTC.

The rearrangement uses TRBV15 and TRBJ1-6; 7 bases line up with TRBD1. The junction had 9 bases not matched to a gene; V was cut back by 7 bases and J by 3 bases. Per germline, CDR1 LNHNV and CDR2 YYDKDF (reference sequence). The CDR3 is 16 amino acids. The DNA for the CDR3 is TGTGCCACCAACCTAGGGGGCAGGGGCTATAATTCACCCCTCCACTTT. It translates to CATNLGGRGYNSPLHF.

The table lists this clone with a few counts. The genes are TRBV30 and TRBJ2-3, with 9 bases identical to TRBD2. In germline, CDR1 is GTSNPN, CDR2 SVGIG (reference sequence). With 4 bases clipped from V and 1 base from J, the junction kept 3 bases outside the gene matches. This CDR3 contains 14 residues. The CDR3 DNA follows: TGTGCCTGGATGCGCGGGGGGGGCACAGATACGCAGTATTTT. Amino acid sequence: CAWMRGGGTDTQYF.

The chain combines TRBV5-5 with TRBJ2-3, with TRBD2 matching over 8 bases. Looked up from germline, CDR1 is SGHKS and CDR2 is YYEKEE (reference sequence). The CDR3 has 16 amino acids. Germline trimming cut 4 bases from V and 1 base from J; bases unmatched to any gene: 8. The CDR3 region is CASSTVSGDRTDTQYF. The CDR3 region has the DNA TGTGCCAGCAGCACCGTTAGCGGGGACCGCACAGATACGCAGTATTTT.

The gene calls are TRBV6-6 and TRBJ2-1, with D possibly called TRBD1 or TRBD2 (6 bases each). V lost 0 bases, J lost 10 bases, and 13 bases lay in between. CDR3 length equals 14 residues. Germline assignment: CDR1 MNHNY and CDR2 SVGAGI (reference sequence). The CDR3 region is CASSYSGGPMEQFF. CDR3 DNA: TGTGCCAGCAGTTACTCGGGGGGCCCAATGGAGCAGTTCTTC.

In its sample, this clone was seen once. The CDR3 sequence is CASSQESGSGGYTF. The CDR3 DNA is TGTGCCAGCAGCCAAGAATCAGGGAGCGGCGGCTACACCTTC. V usage is TRBV3-1 (or the pseudogene TRBV3-2) and J usage is TRBJ1-2; D might be TRBD1 (5 bases). Deletions cut 0 bases from V and 8 bases from J, with 13 bases between. Germline loops: CDR1 LGHDT, CDR2 YNNKEL (reference sequence). The CDR3 consists of 14 residues.

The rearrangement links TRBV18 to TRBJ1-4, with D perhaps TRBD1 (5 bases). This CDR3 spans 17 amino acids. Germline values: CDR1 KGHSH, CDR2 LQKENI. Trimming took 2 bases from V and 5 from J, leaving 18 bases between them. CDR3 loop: CASSPSRGLSSNEKLFF. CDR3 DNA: TGTGCCAGCTCACCAAGTAGGGGATTATCGTCGAATGAAAAACTGTTTTTT.

The CDR3 bases are TGTGCCAGCAGCTTGTTGTCCGGGGACACCGGGGAGCTGTTTTTT. Its translation is CASSLLSGDTGELFF. The chain links TRBV5-5 to TRBJ2-2; D might be TRBD2 (5 bases). V shed 1 base and J shed 3 bases, with 10 bases lying between them. The CDR3 totals 15 residues. Per germline, CDR1 SGHKS and CDR2 YYEKEE (reference sequence).

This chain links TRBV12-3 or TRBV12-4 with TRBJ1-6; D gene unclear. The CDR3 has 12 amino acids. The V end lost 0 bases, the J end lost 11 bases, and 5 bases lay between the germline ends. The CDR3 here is CASSLAVPPLHF. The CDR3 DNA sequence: TGTGCCAGCAGTTTAGCGGTGCCACCCCTCCACTTT.

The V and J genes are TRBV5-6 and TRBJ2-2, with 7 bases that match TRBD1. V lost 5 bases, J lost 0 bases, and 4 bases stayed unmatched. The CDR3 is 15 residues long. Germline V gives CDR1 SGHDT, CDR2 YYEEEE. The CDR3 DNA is TGTGCCAGCAGAGGCAGGGGGACGAACACCGGGGAGCTGTTTTTT. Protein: CASRGRGTNTGELFF.

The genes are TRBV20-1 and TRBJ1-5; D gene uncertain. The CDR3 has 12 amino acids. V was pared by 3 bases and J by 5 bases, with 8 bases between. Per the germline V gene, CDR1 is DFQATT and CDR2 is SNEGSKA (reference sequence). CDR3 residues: CSASYSDQPQHF. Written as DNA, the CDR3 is TGCAGTGCTAGTTATTCGGATCAGCCCCAGCATTTT.

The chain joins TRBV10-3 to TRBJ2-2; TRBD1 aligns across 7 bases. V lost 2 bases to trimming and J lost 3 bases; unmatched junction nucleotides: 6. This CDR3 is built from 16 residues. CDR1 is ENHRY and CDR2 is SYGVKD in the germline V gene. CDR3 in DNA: TGTGCCATCAGTGAGGCGACCGGGACAGACACCGGGGAGCTGTTTTTT. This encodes CAISEATGTDTGELFF.

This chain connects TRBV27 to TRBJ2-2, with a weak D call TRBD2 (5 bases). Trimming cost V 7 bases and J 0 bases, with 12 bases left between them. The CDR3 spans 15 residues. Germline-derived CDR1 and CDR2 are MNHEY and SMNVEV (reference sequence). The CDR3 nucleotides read TGTGCCAGCACCCTCGGCGGGCCGAACACCGGGGAGCTGTTTTTT. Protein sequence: CASTLGGPNTGELFF.